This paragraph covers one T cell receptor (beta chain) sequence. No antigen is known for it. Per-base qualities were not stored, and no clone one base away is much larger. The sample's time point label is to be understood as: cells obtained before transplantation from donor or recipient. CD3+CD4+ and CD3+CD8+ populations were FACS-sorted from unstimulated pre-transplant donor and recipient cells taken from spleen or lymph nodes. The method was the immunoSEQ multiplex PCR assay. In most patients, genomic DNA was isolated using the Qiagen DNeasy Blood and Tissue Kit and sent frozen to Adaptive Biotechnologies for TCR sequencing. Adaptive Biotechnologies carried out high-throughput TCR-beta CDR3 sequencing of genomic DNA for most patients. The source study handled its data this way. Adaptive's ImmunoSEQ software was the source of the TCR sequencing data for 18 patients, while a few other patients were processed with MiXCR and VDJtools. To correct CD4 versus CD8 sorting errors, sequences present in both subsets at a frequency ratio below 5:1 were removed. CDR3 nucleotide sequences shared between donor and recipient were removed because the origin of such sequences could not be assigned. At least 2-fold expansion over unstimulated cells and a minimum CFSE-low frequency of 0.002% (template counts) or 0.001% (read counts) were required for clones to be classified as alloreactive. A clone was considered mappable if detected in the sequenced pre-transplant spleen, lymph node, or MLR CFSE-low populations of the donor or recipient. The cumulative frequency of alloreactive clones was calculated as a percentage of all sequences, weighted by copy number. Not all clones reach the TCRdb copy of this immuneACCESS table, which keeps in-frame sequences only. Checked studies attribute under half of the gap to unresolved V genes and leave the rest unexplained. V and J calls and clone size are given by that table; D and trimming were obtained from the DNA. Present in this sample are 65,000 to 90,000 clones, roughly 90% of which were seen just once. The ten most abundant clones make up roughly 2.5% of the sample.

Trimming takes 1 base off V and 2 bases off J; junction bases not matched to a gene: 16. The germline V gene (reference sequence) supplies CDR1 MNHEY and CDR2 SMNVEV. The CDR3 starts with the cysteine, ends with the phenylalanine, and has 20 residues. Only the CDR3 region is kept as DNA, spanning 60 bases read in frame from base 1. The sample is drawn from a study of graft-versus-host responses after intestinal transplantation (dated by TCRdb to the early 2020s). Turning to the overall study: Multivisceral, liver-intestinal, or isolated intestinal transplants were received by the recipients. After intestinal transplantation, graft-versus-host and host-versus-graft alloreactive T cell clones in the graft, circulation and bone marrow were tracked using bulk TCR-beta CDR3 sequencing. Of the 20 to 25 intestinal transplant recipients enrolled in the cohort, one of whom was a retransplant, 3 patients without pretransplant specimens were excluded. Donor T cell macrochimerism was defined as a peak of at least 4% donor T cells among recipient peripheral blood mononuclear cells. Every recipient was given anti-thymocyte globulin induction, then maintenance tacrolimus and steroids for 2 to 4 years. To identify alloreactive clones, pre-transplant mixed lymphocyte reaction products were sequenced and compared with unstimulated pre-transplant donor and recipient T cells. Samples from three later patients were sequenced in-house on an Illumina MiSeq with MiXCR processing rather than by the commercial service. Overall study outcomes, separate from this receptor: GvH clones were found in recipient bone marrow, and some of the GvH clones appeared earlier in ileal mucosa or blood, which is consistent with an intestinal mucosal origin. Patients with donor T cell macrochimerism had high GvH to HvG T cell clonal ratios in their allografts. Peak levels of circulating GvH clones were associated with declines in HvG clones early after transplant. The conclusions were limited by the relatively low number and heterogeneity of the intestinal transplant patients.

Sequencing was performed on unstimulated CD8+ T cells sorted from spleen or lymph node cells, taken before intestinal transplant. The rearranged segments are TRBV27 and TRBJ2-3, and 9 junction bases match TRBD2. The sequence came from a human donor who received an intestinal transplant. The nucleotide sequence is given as TGTGCCAGCAGTTTATTTTGCCCCTGTGGCGGGAGGGATCCCACAGATACGCAGTATTTT. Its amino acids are CASSLFCPCGGRDPTDTQYF.